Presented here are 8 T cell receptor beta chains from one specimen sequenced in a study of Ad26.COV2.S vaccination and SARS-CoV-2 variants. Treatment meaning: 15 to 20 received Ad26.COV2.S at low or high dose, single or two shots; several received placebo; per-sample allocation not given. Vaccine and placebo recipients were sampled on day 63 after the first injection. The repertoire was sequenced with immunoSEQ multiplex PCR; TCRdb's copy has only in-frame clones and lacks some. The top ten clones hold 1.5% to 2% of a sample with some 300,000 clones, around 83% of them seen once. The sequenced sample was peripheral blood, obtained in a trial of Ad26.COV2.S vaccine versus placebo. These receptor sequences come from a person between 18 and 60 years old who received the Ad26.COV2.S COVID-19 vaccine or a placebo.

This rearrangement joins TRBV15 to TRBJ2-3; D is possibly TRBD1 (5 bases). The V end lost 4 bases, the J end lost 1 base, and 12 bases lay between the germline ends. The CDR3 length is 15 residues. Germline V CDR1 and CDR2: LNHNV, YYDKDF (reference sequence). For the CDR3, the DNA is TGTGCCACCAGCAAAACAAAACAGGGCACAGATACGCAGTATTTT. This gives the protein CATSKTKQGTDTQYF.

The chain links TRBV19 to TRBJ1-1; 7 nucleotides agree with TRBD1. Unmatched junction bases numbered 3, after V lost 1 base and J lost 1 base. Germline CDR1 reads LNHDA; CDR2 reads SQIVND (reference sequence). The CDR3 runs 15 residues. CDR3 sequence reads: CASSIADRTNTEAFF. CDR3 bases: TGTGCCAGTAGTATAGCGGACAGGACGAACACTGAAGCTTTCTTT.

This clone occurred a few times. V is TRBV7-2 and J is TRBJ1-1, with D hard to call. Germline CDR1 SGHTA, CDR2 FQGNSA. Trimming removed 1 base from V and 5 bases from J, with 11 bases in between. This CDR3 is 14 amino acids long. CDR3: CASSLVVSGTEAFF. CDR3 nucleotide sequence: TGTGCCAGCAGCTTAGTTGTCTCAGGTACTGAAGCTTTCTTT.

The chain's CDR3 is CASSRDRGRTGELFF. Here the CDR3 DNA reads TGTGCCAGCAGCCGAGACAGGGGGCGAACCGGGGAGCTGTTTTTT. The chain joins TRBV7-8 to TRBJ2-2; 10 bases are shared with TRBD1. The CDR3 has 15 amino acids. In germline, CDR1 is SGHVS, CDR2 FQNEAQ. With V trimmed by 5 bases and J by 5 bases, 5 bases remained unmatched.

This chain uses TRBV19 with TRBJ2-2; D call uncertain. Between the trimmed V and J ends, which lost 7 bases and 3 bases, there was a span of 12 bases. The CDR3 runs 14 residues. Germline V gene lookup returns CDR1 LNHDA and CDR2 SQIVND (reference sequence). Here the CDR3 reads CASNPIGHTGELFF. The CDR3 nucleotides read TGTGCCAGTAACCCGATCGGCCACACCGGGGAGCTGTTTTTT.

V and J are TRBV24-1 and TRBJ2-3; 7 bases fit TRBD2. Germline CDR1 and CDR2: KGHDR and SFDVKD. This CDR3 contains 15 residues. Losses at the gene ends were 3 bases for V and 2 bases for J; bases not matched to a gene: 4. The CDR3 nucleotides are TGTGCCACCAGTGATCCGACTAGCCCCACAGATACGCAGTATTTT. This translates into CATSDPTSPTDTQYF.

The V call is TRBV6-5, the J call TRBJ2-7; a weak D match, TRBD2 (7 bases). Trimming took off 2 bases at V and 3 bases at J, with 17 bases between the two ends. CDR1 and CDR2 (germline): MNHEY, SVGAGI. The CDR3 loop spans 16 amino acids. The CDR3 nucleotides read TGTGCCAGCAGTTACGGCGGGGGCGCCCCGAACTACGAGCAGTACTTC. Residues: CASSYGGGAPNYEQYF.

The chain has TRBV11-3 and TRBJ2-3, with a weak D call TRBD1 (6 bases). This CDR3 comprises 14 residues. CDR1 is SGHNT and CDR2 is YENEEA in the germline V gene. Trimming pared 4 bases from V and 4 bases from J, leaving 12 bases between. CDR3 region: CASSSGQQPDTQYF. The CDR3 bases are TGTGCCAGCAGCTCTGGACAGCAGCCAGATACGCAGTATTTT.